The rows below give T cell receptor beta chains drawn from one sample of a study of Ad26.COV2.S vaccination and SARS-CoV-2 variants. The protocol was immunoSEQ multiplex PCR, while the TCRdb copy is restricted to in-frame clones and leaves out a portion. The sample consists of 410,000 or so clones, 80% to 95% of them appearing once. This sample comprised peripheral blood, obtained in a trial of Ad26.COV2.S vaccine versus placebo. Receptors were obtained from a person aged 18-60 years who received the Ad26.COV2.S COVID-19 vaccine or a placebo. CDR3s leave out the opening cysteine and the closing phenylalanine or tryptophan. D genes are given only for firm matches.

v_call d_call cdr3_aa
TRBV11-2 TRBD2 ASSFDSRLAGPYNEQF
TRBV10-2 - ASSPFDGNYGYT
TRBV4-3 TRBD1 ASSKGAGQYNSPLH
TRBV9 - ASSSRAGRDYGYT
TRBV6-2/TRBV6-3 - ASSPLEGRWYGYT
TRBV24-1 - ATSSETDSGNTIY
TRBV18 - ASSPPNRVNEQF
TRBV27 - ASSSQSPLVETQY
TRBV4-3 TRBD1 ASSQGQGEGYSPLH
TRBV6-2/TRBV6-3 TRBD2 ASSYSASGTSYNEQF
TRBV10-3 TRBD2 AISKEGTSGSDTQY
TRBV7-9 TRBD2 ASSLGGSGSWDTQY
TRBV19 - ASSSRDTPNYGYT
TRBV6-5 TRBD2 ATQREGYNEQF
TRBV9 TRBD1 ASSSRGQGLSSYGYT
TRBV6-2/TRBV6-3 - ASSYLDSYNEQF
TRBV7-9 TRBD1 ASSLGTGGLRGYT
TRBV12-3/TRBV12-4 - ASSLDYLAQY
TRBV18 - ASSKDPTTGNTGELF
TRBV27 TRBD2 ASSPRGESTDTQY
TRBV7-2 - ASSEPYTGELF
TRBV29-1 - SVVLPAGTAF
TRBV6-1 - ASSDKGGAAYEQY